The 8 T cell receptor beta chains below come from one sample, sequenced in a study of T-cell memory formation after mild COVID-19. TCRdb ran MiXCR on the 5' RACE reads and lists one entry per CDR3 protein. The sample holds around 130,000 distinct CDR3 sequences, about 5.9% seen once. Sequenced sample: PBMCs or a T cell subset sorted from them (not recorded which). These receptors were collected from an adult woman who had mild COVID-19 (a few samples of this study predate the infection). Cell type and time point are not known.

This clonotype was recorded a few times. The rearrangement links TRBV13 to TRBJ1-2; TRBD1 matches 8 bases. Germline lookup yields CDR1 PRHDT and CDR2 FYEKMQ (reference sequence). CDR3 length equals 14 residues. J was trimmed by 7 bases and V by 4 bases; bases with no gene match: 8. CDR3 protein: CASSSRDRRGGYTF. In nucleotides, the CDR3 is TGTGCCAGCAGCTCCCGGGACAGGCGGGGTGGCTACACCTTC.

Ten or more counts support this clonotype. The chain couples TRBV3-1 to TRBJ2-1; possible D gene TRBD2, 6 bases. The CDR3 has 16 amino acids. V was pared by 4 bases and J by 7 bases, with 20 bases between. Germline values: CDR1 LGHDT, CDR2 YNNKEL (reference sequence). The CDR3 sequence is CASSPSNSGRGNEQFF. The CDR3, as DNA: TGTGCCAGCAGCCCCTCTAATAGCGGAAGGGGTAATGAGCAGTTCTTC.

At least ten counts were recorded for this clonotype. The chain joins TRBV5-1 to TRBJ2-1, with no clear D. With 3 bases removed from V and 7 bases from J, the gap between germline ends came to 11 bases. Germline V lookup: CDR1 SGHRS, CDR2 YFSETQ. The CDR3 has 13 residues. This CDR3 reads CASSWAVANEQFF. In nucleotides, the CDR3 is TGCGCCAGCAGCTGGGCAGTCGCGAATGAGCAGTTCTTC.

There are a few counts of this clonotype. The chain is built from TRBV7-8 and TRBJ1-1; possibly TRBD1 for D (5 bases). This CDR3 comprises 15 residues. V lost 0 bases and J lost 6, with 14 bases in between. The germline CDR1 and CDR2 sequences are SGHVS and FQNEAQ. The chain's CDR3 is CASSLAGQGGAEAFF. DNA for the CDR3: TGTGCCAGCAGCTTAGCAGGACAAGGCGGCGCTGAAGCTTTCTTT.

The chain is built from TRBV12-3 or TRBV12-4 and TRBJ2-1; weak D call: TRBD2 (5 bases). This CDR3 region has 13 residues. V lost 5 bases to trimming and J lost 6 bases, with 11 bases between them. The DNA for the CDR3 is TGTGCCAGCAGTGAGGGCTATTTCAATGAGCAGTTCTTC. Protein product: CASSEGYFNEQFF.

This clonotype came up many times. J is TRBJ1-1 and V is TRBV7-2; 7 bases match TRBD1. Germline CDR1 is SGHTA and CDR2 is FQGNSA. The CDR3 spans 14 residues. V was pared by 3 bases and J by 0 bases, with 1 base of the junction left unmatched. This CDR3 reads CASSLGQMNTEAFF. Here the CDR3 DNA reads TGTGCCAGCAGCTTGGGACAGATGAACACTGAAGCTTTCTTT. Drawing the rest from reference TRBV7-2 and TRBJ1-1, the complete variable domain is GAGVSQSPSNKVTEKGKDVELRCDPISGHTALYWYRQSLGQGLEFLIYFQGNSAPDKSGLPSDRFSAERTGGSVSTLTIQRTQQEDSAVYLCASSLGQMNTEAFFGQGTRLTVV.

This clonotype showed up many times. One junction end disagrees with the germline gene, perhaps due to a read error. The chain uses TRBV7-2 and TRBJ2-5; D might be TRBD1 (5 bases). Germline assignment: CDR1 SGHTA and CDR2 FQGNSA. The CDR3 contains 14 residues. DNA for the CDR3: TGTGCCAGCAGGTTAGACAGAGCACAAGAGACCCAGTACTTC. Translated: CASRLDRAQETQYF.

In its sample, this clonotype was seen a few times. This chain uses TRBV20-1 with TRBJ2-3; 9 bases agree with TRBD2. Germline V CDR1 and CDR2: DFQATT, SNEGSKA (reference sequence). The CDR3 totals 14 residues. V was pared by 2 bases and J by 1 base, with 1 base of the junction left unmatched. CDR3 DNA sequence: TGCAGTGCTAGAACTAGCGGGCGCACAGATACGCAGTATTTT. Translating gives CSARTSGRTDTQYF.